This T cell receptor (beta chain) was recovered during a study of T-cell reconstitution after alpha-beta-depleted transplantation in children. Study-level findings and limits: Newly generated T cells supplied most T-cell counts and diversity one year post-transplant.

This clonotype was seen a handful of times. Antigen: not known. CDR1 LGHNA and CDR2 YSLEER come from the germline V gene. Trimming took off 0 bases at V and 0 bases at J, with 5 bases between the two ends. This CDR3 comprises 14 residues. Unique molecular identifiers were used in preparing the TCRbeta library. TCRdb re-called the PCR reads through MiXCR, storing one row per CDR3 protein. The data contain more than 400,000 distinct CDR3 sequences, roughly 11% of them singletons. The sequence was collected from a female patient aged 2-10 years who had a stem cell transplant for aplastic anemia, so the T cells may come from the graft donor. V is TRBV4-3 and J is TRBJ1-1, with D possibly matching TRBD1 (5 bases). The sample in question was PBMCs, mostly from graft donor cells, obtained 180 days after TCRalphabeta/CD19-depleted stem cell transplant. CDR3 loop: CASSQETVNTEAFF. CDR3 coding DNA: TGCGCCAGCAGCCAAGAGACAGTGAACACTGAAGCTTTCTTT.